The subject of this entry is one T cell receptor (beta chain). The antigen is not known. The data originate from a study of OX40 agonist ivuxolimab in advanced cancers. About the research overall: Antecedent anti-PD-1, anti-PD-L1 or anti-CTLA-4 therapy was permissible, with roughly 36% having received some.

Study-wide points: Researchers did not establish what antigens the expanded peripheral T cells target. The study found that CD8+ T cells averaged more expanded clones than CD4+.

V lost 0 bases to trimming and J lost 5 bases, with 4 bases between them. Germline lookup yields CDR1 SGDLS and CDR2 YYNGEE. The CDR3 contains 12 residues. Assay: immunoSEQ multiplex PCR; the TCRdb copy retains only in-frame clones and omits some. Among 30,000 to 35,000 clones listed, 82% were seen once. The receptor's source is an adult with an advanced solid tumor such as melanoma, head and neck, liver or kidney cancer. V gene TRBV9 combines with J gene TRBJ2-3, with D unresolved. The sample was CD4+ or CD8+ T cells sorted from blood, taken in a trial of the OX40 agonist ivuxolimab. The CDR3 nucleotides read TGTGCCAGCAGCGTAGTAGGAGATACGCAGTATTTT. Its protein product is CASSVVGDTQYF.